This T cell receptor (beta chain) was recovered during a study of blood T cell dynamics during melanoma immunotherapy. Study details: Patients with metastatic melanoma got pembrolizumab or nivolumab-ipilimumab as first-line care.

Germline CDR1 reads SGDLS; CDR2 reads YYNGEE. The J segment lost 0 bases and the V segment lost 4 bases, leaving 3 bases of the junction unmatched. The CDR3 extends over 15 amino acids. Specified time point: pre-treatment baseline. In this sample, this clone turned up a few times. The repertoire was sequenced with immunoSEQ multiplex PCR; TCRdb's copy has only in-frame clones and lacks some. The sample holds about 17,000 clones; roughly 80% are singletons and the top ten take about 8%. The V call is TRBV9, the J call TRBJ2-3; 9 nucleotides agree with TRBD2. The receptor's source is a human donor with melanoma. The sequencing here drew on blood, taken from a patient treated with checkpoint blockade. DNA of the CDR3: TGTGCCAGCAGCCCCAGCGGGAGGAGCACAGATACGCAGTATTTT. Protein: CASSPSGRSTDTQYF.